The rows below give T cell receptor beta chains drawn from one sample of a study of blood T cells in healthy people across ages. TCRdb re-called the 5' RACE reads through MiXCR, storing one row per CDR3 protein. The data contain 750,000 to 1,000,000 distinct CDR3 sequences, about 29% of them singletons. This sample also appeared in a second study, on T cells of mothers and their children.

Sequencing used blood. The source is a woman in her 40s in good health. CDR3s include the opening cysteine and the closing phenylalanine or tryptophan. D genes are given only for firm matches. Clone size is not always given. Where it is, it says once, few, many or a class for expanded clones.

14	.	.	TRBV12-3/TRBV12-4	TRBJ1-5	CASSYLNSNRPQHF	TGTGCCAGCAGCTACCTGAATAGCAATCGGCCCCAGCATTTT
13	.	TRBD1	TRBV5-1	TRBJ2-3	CASSRDRADTQYF	TGCGCCAGCAGCAGGGACAGGGCTGATACGCAGTATTTT
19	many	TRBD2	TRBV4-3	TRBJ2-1	CASSQDQRTSGVYYNEQFF	TGCGCCAGCAGCCAAGATCAAAGGACTAGCGGTGTCTACTACAATGAGCAGTTCTTC
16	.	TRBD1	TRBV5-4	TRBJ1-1	CASSAQTGRGNTEAFF	TGTGCCAGCAGCGCCCAGACAGGGAGGGGAAACACTGAAGCTTTCTTT
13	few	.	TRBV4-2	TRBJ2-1	CASSQVPRDEQFF	TGTGCCAGCAGCCAAGTCCCCAGGGATGAGCAGTTCTTC
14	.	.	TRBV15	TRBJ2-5	CATSRSGEYKEQYF	TGTGCCACCAGCAGGTCGGGGGAGTACAAAGAGCAGTACTTC
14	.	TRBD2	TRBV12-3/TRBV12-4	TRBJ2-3	CASSLGGGGDTQYF	TGTGCCAGCAGTTTAGGGGGGGGAGGGGATACGCAGTATTTT
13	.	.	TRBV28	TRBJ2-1	CTTTPVSYKEQFF	TGTACCACAACACCGGTCTCCTACAAGGAGCAGTTCTTC
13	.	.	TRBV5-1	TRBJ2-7	CASGEGTVYEQYF	TGCGCCAGCGGAGAAGGGACGGTCTACGAGCAGTACTTC
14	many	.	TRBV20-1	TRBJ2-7	CSAREGQRVYEQYF	TGCAGTGCTAGAGAAGGACAGCGGGTCTACGAGCAGTACTTC
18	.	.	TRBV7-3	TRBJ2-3	CASSPDKSLTPGADTQYF	TGTGCCAGCAGCCCGGACAAGTCGCTCACGCCGGGTGCAGATACGCAGTATTTT
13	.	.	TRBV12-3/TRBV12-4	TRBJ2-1	CASSAHTGDEQFF	TGTGCCAGCAGTGCGCATACGGGGGATGAGCAGTTCTTC
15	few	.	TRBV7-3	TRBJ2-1	CASSSLDGQGNEQFF	TGTGCCAGCAGCTCCCTTGATGGCCAAGGGAATGAGCAGTTCTTC
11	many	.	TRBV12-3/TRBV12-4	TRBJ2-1	CASRYNNEQFF	TGTGCCAGCAGGTATAACAATGAGCAGTTCTTC
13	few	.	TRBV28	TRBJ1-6	CASSDTINSPLHF	TGTGCCAGCTCAGACACCATTAATTCACCCCTCCACTTT
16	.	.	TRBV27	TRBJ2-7	CASMPEYPPVYYEQYF	TGTGCCAGCATGCCCGAGTATCCCCCCGTGTATTACGAGCAGTACTTC
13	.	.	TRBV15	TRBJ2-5	CATSNTENDEQCF	TGTGCCACCAGCAATACAGAGAACGATGAGCAGTGCTTC
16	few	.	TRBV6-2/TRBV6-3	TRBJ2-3	CASSARTSTSTDTQYF	TGTGCCAGCAGCGCCCGGACCAGCACGAGCACAGATACGCAGTATTTT
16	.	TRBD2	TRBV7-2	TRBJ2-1	CASSLLAGRGGNEQFF	TGTGCCAGCAGCTTACTAGCGGGGCGGGGGGGCAATGAGCAGTTCTTC
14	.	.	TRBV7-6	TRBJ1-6	CASSYGQTNSPLHF	TGTGCCAGCAGCTACGGACAGACTAATTCACCCCTCCACTTT
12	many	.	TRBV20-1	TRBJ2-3	CSAPTSTDTQYF	TGCAGTGCCCCCACCTCCACAGATACGCAGTATTTT
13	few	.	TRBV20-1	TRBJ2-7	CSARGSPTYEQYF	TGCAGTGCTAGGGGGAGCCCAACCTACGAGCAGTACTTC
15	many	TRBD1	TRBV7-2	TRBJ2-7	CASSSAGTGGNEQYF	TGTGCCAGCAGCTCCGCCGGGACAGGGGGCAACGAGCAGTACTTC
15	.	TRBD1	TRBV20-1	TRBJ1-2	CSATSTGTVNYGHTF	TGCAGTGCGACCTCAACCGGGACAGTTAACTATGGCCACACCTTC
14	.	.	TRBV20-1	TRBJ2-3	CSTSGPLLSDTQYF	TGCAGTACCAGCGGCCCCCTCCTGTCCGATACGCAGTATTTT
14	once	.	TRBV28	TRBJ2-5	CASTSMSPFETQYF	TGTGCCAGCACCTCAATGAGCCCGTTCGAGACCCAGTACTTC
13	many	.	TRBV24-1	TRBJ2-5	CATSVGGSETQYF	TGTGCCACCAGTGTCGGGGGCTCGGAGACCCAGTACTTC
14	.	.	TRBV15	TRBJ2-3	CATSRGRGSDTQYF	TGTGCCACCAGCAGAGGAAGAGGGTCGGATACGCAGTATTTT
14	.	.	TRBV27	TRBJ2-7	CASTPGAGVNEQYF	TGTGCCAGCACCCCGGGTGCAGGGGTTAACGAGCAGTACTTC
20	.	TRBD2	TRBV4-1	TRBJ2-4	CASSPPRLAGGPVAKNIQYF	TGCGCCAGCAGCCCTCCTCGACTAGCGGGGGGGCCGGTAGCCAAAAACATTCAGTACTTC